Presented here are 21 T cell receptor beta chains from one specimen sequenced in a study of cytomegalovirus exposure and HLA in healthy donors. The PCR contained 60 Vbeta and 13 Jbeta primers. Generated by immunoSEQ multiplex PCR, the TCRdb table keeps only in-frame clones and is missing some. The sample lists about 100,000 clones, about 81% seen once, with 8% to 13% in the top ten. Sequenced sample: PBMCs. All receptors derive from a man aged 45-60 years in good health and CMV-seronegative.

This chain links TRBV7-5 with TRBJ2-7; whether TRBD1, the table's D call, matches the DNA was not checked. TRBV7-5 is described as a pseudogene. There are 13 residues in the CDR3. CDR3 DNA: TGTGCCAGAAGGGGACAGCCTCCTTACGAGCAGTACTTC. Translation gives CARRGQPPYEQYF.

V gene TRBV28 combines with J gene TRBJ2-2; D gene unclear. The V end lost 3 bases, the J end lost 4 bases, and 9 bases lay between the germline ends. CDR3 length equals 14 residues. Germline loops: CDR1 MDHEN, CDR2 SYDVKM. This CDR3 reads CASSFDSSTGELFF. As DNA, the CDR3 is TGTGCCAGCAGTTTTGACTCCAGCACCGGGGAGCTGTTTTTT.

This chain links TRBV18 with TRBJ1-1, with TRBD1 as a possible D gene (5 bases). CDR1 KGHSH and CDR2 LQKENI come from the germline V gene. The CDR3 has 16 amino acids. V lost 1 base, J lost 4 bases, and 16 bases lay in between. CDR3 loop: CASSPQKGSLGTEAFF. In nucleotides, the CDR3 is TGTGCCAGCTCACCACAAAAGGGGTCGCTTGGCACTGAAGCTTTCTTT.

This chain links TRBV7-2 with TRBJ2-1; possibly TRBD1 for D (7 bases). The germline CDR1 and CDR2 sequences are SGHTA and FQGNSA. This CDR3 is 15 amino acids long. The germline V and J ends were trimmed by 6 bases and 7 bases, with 19 bases remaining between them. CDR3: CASSPDRAGGNEQFF. CDR3 nucleotides: TGTGCCAGCAGTCCCGACAGGGCTGGGGGGAATGAGCAGTTCTTC.

The genes are TRBV25-1 and TRBJ2-6; no clear D gene. The germline CDR1 and CDR2 sequences are MGHDK and SYGVNS. The CDR3 is 14 residues long. Trimming left V 6 bases short and J 4 bases short, with 10 bases between. CDR3 sequence reads: CASSSSSGANVLTF. Written as DNA, the CDR3 is TGTGCCAGCAGCTCGAGTTCCGGGGCCAACGTCCTGACTTTC. The full variable domain, rest sourced from reference TRBV25-1 and TRBJ2-6, is EADIYQTPRYLVIGTGKKITLECSQTMGHDKMYWYQQDPGMELHLIHYSYGVNSTEKGDLSSESTVSRIRTEHFPLTLESARPSHTSQYLCASSSSSGANVLTFGAGSRLTVL.

In nucleotides, the CDR3 is TGTGCCAGCAGCTTAGATTTGGGACAGGGGGCGAACACTGAAGCTTTCTTT. The encoded protein is CASSLDLGQGANTEAFF. The V call is TRBV7-9, the J call TRBJ1-1; TRBD1 matches at 12 bases. The CDR3 sequence is 17 residues long. The V and J ends lost 1 base and 1 base, in that order; junction bases with no gene match: 4. Germline V gives CDR1 SEHNR, CDR2 FQNEAQ (reference sequence).

V usage is TRBV18 and J usage is TRBJ2-5; D perhaps matches TRBD2 (6 bases). The CDR3 loop spans 17 amino acids. Germline CDR1 reads KGHSH; CDR2 reads LQKENI. V was trimmed by 3 bases and J by 4 bases, leaving 21 bases between them. The chain's CDR3 is CASSPKGGPWGGETQYF. The CDR3 region has the DNA TGTGCCAGCTCACCCAAAGGAGGACCCTGGGGAGGAGAGACCCAGTACTTC.

The chain recombines TRBV7-3 with TRBJ2-5, with a tentative D call TRBD2 (5 bases). The germline V gene has CDR1 SGHTA and CDR2 FQGTGA. V was pared by 5 bases and J by 5 bases, with 12 bases between. This CDR3 is built from 13 residues. CDR3 residues: CASSPGPGETQYF. The CDR3 DNA reads as TGTGCCAGCAGCCCGGGCCCGGGGGAGACCCAGTACTTC.

This clone was detected a few times. The sample holds other DNA sequences that translate to the same CDR3. CDR3 DNA sequence: TGTGCCAGCAGTCCCTACAGGGTAGGGACTGAAGCTTTCTTT. This codes for CASSPYRVGTEAFF. The rearrangement joins TRBV6-1 to TRBJ1-1, with D tentatively TRBD1 (6 bases). Germline V lookup: CDR1 MNHNS, CDR2 SASEGT. Trimming shortened V by 5 bases and J by 5 bases, and 15 bases separated the two germline ends. This CDR3 spans 14 amino acids.

The V call is TRBV6-1, the J call TRBJ1-1; 8 bases match TRBD1. Germline values: CDR1 MNHNS, CDR2 SASEGT. The CDR3 is made up of 14 amino acids. V dropped 6 bases and J dropped 3; count of bases not matched to a gene: 6. The CDR3 nucleotides read TGTGCCAGCAGCCTACAGGGGGACGACACTGAAGCTTTCTTT. Amino acid sequence: CASSLQGDDTEAFF.

The chain recombines TRBV18 with TRBJ2-7; unclear D gene. The germline CDR1 and CDR2 sequences are KGHSH and LQKENI. The CDR3 loop spans 11 amino acids. V was pared by 6 bases and J by 6 bases, with 9 bases between. The CDR3 nucleotides are TGTGCCAGCTCCTCCCGAGGCGAGCAGTACTTC. Amino acids: CASSSRGEQYF.

This clone was picked up one time. CDR3 region: CASSVGTSGPRAVAGELFF. DNA for the CDR3: TGTGCCAGCAGCGTAGGGACTAGCGGGCCCCGAGCGGTGGCCGGGGAGCTGTTTTTT. The chain employs TRBV9 and TRBJ2-2; TRBD2 matches at 11 bases. Trimming removed 0 bases from V and 6 bases from J; junction bases left unmatched: 13. Germline V lookup: CDR1 SGDLS, CDR2 YYNGEE. The CDR3 runs to 19 residues.

This clone was counted once. The chain recombines TRBV20-1 with TRBJ1-2; no firm D call. From germline, CDR1 is DFQATT and CDR2 SNEGSKA (reference sequence). The CDR3 is made up of 11 amino acids. Trimming shortened V by 4 bases and J by 8 bases, and 11 bases separated the two germline ends. CDR3 coding DNA: TGCAGTGCTAACTTCGAGTGGGGCTACACCTTC. It yields the protein CSANFEWGYTF.

The V gene is TRBV2, the J gene TRBJ2-7; the match to TRBD1 covers 8 bases. CDR1 is SNHLY, CDR2 FYNNEI, per germline. V dropped 6 bases and J dropped 7; count of bases not matched to a gene: 8. The CDR3 contains 13 residues. The CDR3 reads CASRRTGSEEQYF. The CDR3 coding sequence is TGTGCCAGCAGAAGGACAGGGAGTGAGGAGCAGTACTTC.

V is TRBV4-2 and J is TRBJ2-4, with D tentatively TRBD2 (7 bases). V lost 4 bases and J 10 bases, leaving 29 bases between the germline ends. The length of the CDR3 is 18 residues. Germline CDR1 LGHNA, CDR2 YNFKEQ. The CDR3, as DNA: TGTGCCAGCAGCCGCTTGGGAGGGGGGAGCTCAGAGGTGAAAATTCAGTACTTC. Its translation is CASSRLGGGSSEVKIQYF.

In this sample, this clone turned up a few times. At one end, the junction sequence differs from germline, possibly due to a read error. The J gene is TRBJ2-3, the V gene TRBV7-9, with D perhaps TRBD2 (5 bases). Germline V gene data show CDR1 as SEHNR and CDR2 as FQNEAQ (reference sequence). This CDR3 comprises 12 residues. CDR3 DNA: TGTTCCAGCAGCTTAGAAGAGGGTACGCAGTATTTT. It encodes CSSSLEEGTQYF. The complete variable domain, with remaining parts taken from reference TRBV7-9 and TRBJ2-3, reads DTGVSQNPRHKITKRGQNVTFRCDPISEHNRLYWYRQTLGQGPEFLTYFQNEAQLEKSRLLSDRFSAERPKGSFSTLEIQRTEQGDSAMYLCSSSLEEGTQYFGPGTRLTVL.

The V call is TRBV6-4, the J call TRBJ1-1; D not resolved. Germline-derived CDR1 and CDR2 are MRHNA and SNTAGT. Trimming took off 3 bases at V and 1 base at J, with 6 bases between the two ends. The CDR3 is made up of 13 amino acids. CDR3 sequence (DNA): TGTGCCAGCAGTGAGGCCCGGAACACTGAAGCTTTCTTT. Translated, it gives CASSEARNTEAFF.

The chain links TRBV7-9 to TRBJ2-3; no definite D call. Trimming left V 1 base short and J 3 bases short, with 5 bases between. CDR3 size: 13 residues. CDR1 and CDR2 from the germline V gene are SEHNR and FQNEAQ (reference sequence). CDR3 in DNA: TGTGCCAGCAGCTTAGACTTGACAGATACGCAGTATTTT. Amino acids: CASSLDLTDTQYF.

This chain connects TRBV11-3 to TRBJ1-5; TRBD1 agrees at 9 bases. The germline V gene has CDR1 SGHNT and CDR2 YENEEA. This CDR3 is 13 amino acids long. V dropped 6 bases and J dropped 5; count of bases not matched to a gene: 2. As DNA, the CDR3 is TGTGCCAGCAGGGACAGGGGACATCAGCCCCAGCATTTT. Encoded protein: CASRDRGHQPQHF.

Only a few counts were recorded for this clone. The chain employs TRBV7-9 and TRBJ2-1, with 11 bases identical to TRBD2. With 6 bases clipped from V and 16 bases from J, the junction kept 5 bases outside the gene matches. CDR1 is SEHNR, CDR2 FQNEAQ, per germline (reference sequence). This CDR3 spans 11 amino acids. The CDR3 nucleotides read TGTGCCAGCAGGGCACTAGCGGGAGATTTCTTC. It specifies CASRALAGDFF.

V gene TRBV7-7 combines with J gene TRBJ1-1, with a possible D match to TRBD1 (5 bases). Per the germline V gene, CDR1 is SSHAT and CDR2 is FNYEAQ (reference sequence). V was trimmed by 1 base and J by 5 bases, leaving 8 bases between them. CDR3 size: 13 residues. DNA of the CDR3: TGTGCCAGCAGCTTAGGGGGCGGAACTGAAGCTTTCTTT. This gives the protein CASSLGGGTEAFF.